This TCR beta chain is drawn from a study of blood T cells in healthy people across ages (dated by TCRdb to 2014 to 2015). About the full investigation: In model experiments, template switching captured roughly one uniquely barcoded TCR beta cDNA molecule for every two T cells. To avoid experimental bias, donors of different ages were distributed randomly across sequencing lanes. For two donors (one aged 18 to 30 and one aged 80 or older), the study analyzed two additional independent replicas of 1 million unique cDNA reads from the same blood draw. Age-related changes in TCR beta repertoire diversity were measured in the study by deep sequencing normalized with unique cDNA molecular identifiers. The donors were split into four age groups: young (average around 17 years), middle-aged (more than 35), aged (62) and long-lived (about 74).

The library relied on 5' RACE. Sequencing instrument: Illumina HiSeq 2500. A second about 7 to 11 cycle PCR used a sample-barcoded 5' primer and a J-beta primer mix. A unique molecular identifier was introduced onto each TCR beta cDNA molecule by a template-switch 5' adaptor carrying 12 random nucleotides. At least 2.5 million CDR3-containing paired-end reads were obtained from each sample. First-strand cDNA was synthesized from all RNA with the Mint cDNA synthesis kit, primed by a TRBC-specific oligonucleotide. Following uracil-DNA glycosylase treatment, all cDNA underwent a first 18-cycle PCR with the universal primers M1SS and BC2_uni_R. The paper's processing steps were these. For normalization, 1 million high-quality reads, each with a distinct molecular identifier, were randomly selected from each sample. Reads sharing molecular identifiers were discarded rather than binned into consensus sequences. MiTCR, set to a Q25 quality threshold and the strictest error-elimination algorithm, was used for CDR3 identification, clonotype clustering and error correction. A nonparametric unseen species model with Euler transformation was used to estimate lower-bound total TCR beta diversity. The public reads were reprocessed in TCRdb via fastp at Q25 and MiXCR, keeping in-frame beta chains. Duplicate CDR3 protein sequences are folded into a single record with the most common DNA and genes. TCRdb, not the authors, supplied the V and J calls. The sample table records fewer than 900,000 distinct CDR3 sequences; roughly 45% of these occur just once. The ten largest make up around a fifth of the sample.

CDR1 and CDR2 are drawn from the germline V gene: SGHAT, FQNNGV. Spanning cysteine to phenylalanine, the CDR3 consists of 15 amino acids. Of the read, only the CDR3 DNA is kept; its 45 bases are in frame from base 1. Relative to germline, V is 5 bases shorter and J is 0 bases shorter, with 11 bases between their ends. Systemically healthy Caucasian individuals from Russia, over 30 in total and aged about 6 to 100 years, were included as donors. Around 9.8 milliliters of peripheral blood were collected from each donor into EDTA-treated Vacutainer tubes. Ficoll-Paque density-gradient centrifugation was used to isolate PBMCs, with at least 7 million per sample. Total RNA, at least 6 micrograms per sample, was extracted from PBMCs with Trizol reagent. For every donor, an aliquot of PBMCs went through flow cytometry to measure the percentages of naive CD45RAhigh/CD27high T cells. This clonotype was recorded a few times. What antigen it recognizes has not been identified. The input lacks base qualities; no much larger clone sits a single base away.

Overall study results and their limits: Bulk unsorted PBMC profiling prevented conclusive comparison of naive and antigen-experienced compartments. Compared with the aged group, the long-lived group had more naive CD4+ T cells, fewer expanded clones and increased TCR diversity, suggesting age selection. There was a strong correlation between observed TCR beta diversity and the percentage of naive T cells measured by flow cytometry. As age increased, observed TCR beta diversity per million T cells dropped in a roughly linear way, and a significant reduction was already evident by age 40. Estimates of total diversity from one million sequenced T cells were regarded as lower bounds and underestimates. Donor CMV infection status was unknown, potentially confounding age-related changes in expanded clonotypes.

The sequenced sample was blood. The sequence was collected from a woman aged 60-70 years in good health. The chain is encoded by TRBV11-2 joined to TRBJ2-1; no confident D gene assignment can be made. The DNA reads TGTGCCAGCAGCATACCCCTGGGCTCCTACAATGAGCAGTTCTTC. Its coded protein is CASSIPLGSYNEQFF.